This T cell receptor beta chain was identified during a study of cytomegalovirus exposure and HLA in healthy donors. Study-wide points: Rare TCR sequences dominated, though some public TCRs recurred in many donors. Among the CMV-associated chains, a few were confirmed in vitro as specific for CMV antigens.

Comments on this clone: Antigen: not known.

Produced via immunoSEQ multiplex PCR; TCRdb's table is partial and in-frame only. The sample lists some 170,000 clones, 80% to 90% occurring once. CDR1 is WNHNN, CDR2 SYGVQD, per germline (reference sequence). V was trimmed by 0 bases and J by 6 bases, leaving 11 bases between them. This CDR3 is 14 amino acids long. The receptor's source is a woman between 25 and 40 years old in good health and CMV-seronegative. Sequenced sample: PBMCs. The chain recombines TRBV10-1 with TRBJ1-2, with D tentatively TRBD1 (6 bases). CDR3 sequence reads: CASSESGQGNGYTF. CDR3 in DNA: TGCGCCAGCAGTGAGTCGGGGCAGGGGAATGGCTACACCTTC.